The rows below give T cell receptor beta chains drawn from one sample of a study of early T cells in non-severe SARS-CoV-2 infection. TCRdb itself ran the 5' RACE reads through MiXCR, one entry per CDR3 protein. The top ten clones hold 5.8% of a sample with 45,000 to 55,000 distinct CDR3 sequences, 7.7% of them seen once. The material sequenced was whole blood. These receptor sequences come from an adult who was a healthcare worker with PCR-confirmed SARS-CoV-2 infection or an uninfected control (not recorded which). CDR3s include the opening cysteine and the closing phenylalanine or tryptophan. D genes are given only for firm matches. Not every row has a clone size; where given, it reads once, few, many or a size class.

>TRBJ2-2|.|.|TRBV29-1
TGCAGCGTTGGTGGTGGGACGTACGGGGAGCTGTTTTTT
CSVGGGTYGELFF
>TRBJ1-6|.|TRBD1|TRBV7-2
TGTGCCAGCAGCAAAAGCGGGACAGCCAATTCACCCCTCCACTTT
CASSKSGTANSPLHF
>TRBJ1-1|.|.|TRBV7-3
TGTGCCAGCAGCTTAGGGGTGCCGGGCACTGAAGCTTTCTTT
CASSLGVPGTEAFF
>TRBJ1-5|many|.|TRBV9
TGTGCCAGCAGCGTAGGCAAGAATAGCAATCAGCCCCAGCATTTT
CASSVGKNSNQPQHF
>TRBJ2-2|many|.|TRBV28
TGTGCCAGCAGTTTTAATAAGGGACGGACCGGGGAGCTGTTTTTT
CASSFNKGRTGELFF
>TRBJ2-1|.|TRBD2|TRBV2
TGTGCCAGCAGTGATGAGAGCGGGGGACCCCTATTCTTC
CASSDESGGPLFF
>TRBJ2-1|.|TRBD1|TRBV29-1
TGCAGCGTTGCCCTATGGGACAGTAAAACCTACAATGAGCAGTTCTTC
CSVALWDSKTYNEQFF
>TRBJ1-2|.|TRBD1|TRBV28
TGTGCCAGCAGTTTATCCGGGACAGGGGCCCTAGCTAACTATGGCTACACCTTC
CASSLSGTGALANYGYTF
>TRBJ2-7|many|TRBD1|TRBV6-6
TGTGCCAGCAGTTACTCGATGGGACAGACTTCCTACGAGCAGTACTTC
CASSYSMGQTSYEQYF
>TRBJ2-7|.|.|TRBV7-9
TGTGCCAGCAGCTTAGCGGGGTCTAGCGCGTACTCCTACGAGCAGTACTTC
CASSLAGSSAYSYEQYF
>TRBJ2-7|many|.|TRBV6-2/TRBV6-3
TGTGCCAGCAGTTATAAGGGATGGACCTACGAGCAGTACTTC
CASSYKGWTYEQYF
>TRBJ1-5|few|.|TRBV6-1
TGTGCCAGCAGTGGGGTGGACAGCAATCAGCCCCAGCATTTT
CASSGVDSNQPQHF
>TRBJ2-7|few|.|TRBV15
TGTGCCACCAGCAGAGATGGCGGCTACTCCTACGAGCAGTACTTC
CATSRDGGYSYEQYF
>TRBJ1-2|.|.|TRBV6-5
TGTGCCAGCAGTTACCGGGAGTCGGGATATGGCTACACCTTC
CASSYRESGYGYTF
>TRBJ1-5|many|TRBD1|TRBV7-9
TGTGCCAGCAGCACGGGACAGGGGAATCAGCCCCAGCATTTT
CASSTGQGNQPQHF
>TRBJ1-2|few|.|TRBV24-1
TGTGCCACCTCATTGGACGGGTATGGCTACACCTTC
CATSLDGYGYTF
>TRBJ2-2|few|TRBD2|TRBV28
TGTGCCAACGCGGGACTAGCGGGGGGGCCACCCGGGGAGCTGTTTTTT
CANAGLAGGPPGELFF
>TRBJ2-5|many|.|TRBV2
TGTGCCAGTGGAAGGACTCTACGACAAGAGACCCAGTACTTC
CASGRTLRQETQYF
>TRBJ1-1|.|.|TRBV10-3
TGTGCCATCAGTGGGGGCTTCTCCCCCGTTGCTGAAGCTTTCTTT
CAISGGFSPVAEAFF
>TRBJ1-6|once|TRBD1|TRBV28
TGTGCCAGCAGTACCGGGACAGGAGTTTCACCCCTCCACTTT
CASSTGTGVSPLHF
>TRBJ1-4|.|.|TRBV5-4
TGTGCCAGCAGCTTGGCGAGGACAGAGAATGAAAAACTGTTTTTT
CASSLARTENEKLFF
>TRBJ1-1|.|.|TRBV18
TGTGCCAGCCGTCTACGGGGAGAAACTGAAGCTTTCTTT
CASRLRGETEAFF
>TRBJ2-1|many|TRBD2|TRBV18
TGTGCCAGCTCACCTCTACGGGCATGGGAGCGGGGTTACAATGAGCAGTTCTTC
CASSPLRAWERGYNEQFF
>TRBJ1-1|many|.|TRBV30
TGTGCCTGGAGAGAGGGGTACAGCACTGAAGCTTTCTTT
CAWREGYSTEAFF
>TRBJ2-1|.|TRBD2|TRBV12-3/TRBV12-4
TGTGCCAGCAGTGCCTTAGCGGGGGGGCGGTACAATGAGCAGTTCTTC
CASSALAGGRYNEQFF
>TRBJ1-3|many|.|TRBV6-6
TGTGCCAGCAGTTACGGGCTCCAGGGGATCGGAAACACCATATATTTT
CASSYGLQGIGNTIYF